This T cell receptor beta chain appears in the sequencing data of a study of beta chain features in type 1 diabetes. The whole isolated RNA underwent reverse transcription, so sequencing captured expressed TCRB transcripts. Clones were sequenced by immunoSEQ multiplex PCR, and TCRdb holds only the in-frame ones, with some missing. This table has about 28,000 clones, 45% to 65% appearing once. Naive, central memory, regulatory and stem cell-like memory cells within the CD4+ compartment were sorted using CD45RO/CCR7/CD25/CD127/CD95/CD27. V lost 3 bases and J lost 4, with 9 bases in between. CDR1 is ENHRY and CDR2 is SYGVKD in the germline V gene. The CDR3 length is 13 residues. Study-wide findings and caveats: The study found moderately but significantly shorter TCRB CDR3s in all four CD4+ subsets of Type 1 diabetes patients.

In this sample, this clone turned up a few times. The antigen is undetermined. This TCR came from a woman between 18 and 30 years old with type 1 diabetes. The sample taken for sequencing was Tregs from blood. The gene calls are TRBV10-3 and TRBJ1-2; D is ambiguous. CDR3: CAISEQIAYGYTF. The CDR3 DNA is TGTGCCATCAGTGAACAGATTGCCTATGGCTACACCTTC.